The source of this T cell receptor (beta chain) is a study of beta chain features in type 1 diabetes. Overall study findings and caveats: There was a moderate but significant shortening of TCRB CDR3s in all four CD4+ subsets of Type 1 diabetes patients. Reduced insertions and increased deletions marked VDJ junctions in type 1 diabetes patients.

The sequenced template was cDNA made from the entire isolated RNA. Profiling relied on immunoSEQ multiplex PCR, and the TCRdb table lists in-frame clones only, not all of them. The profile shows around 500,000 clones, roughly 31% of them singletons. This clone has a handful of counts. The antigen is unknown. Via the markers CD45RO/CCR7/CD25/CD127/CD95/CD27, stem cell-like memory, regulatory, central memory and naive CD4+ cells were sorted. Sorted populations were all over 98% pure. V lost 4 bases and J lost 4, with 19 bases in between. The CDR3 covers 16 residues. CDR1 is SQVTM, CDR2 ANQGSEA, per germline.

The chain is built from TRBV29-1 and TRBJ2-2; D uncertain. Specimen: naive CD4+ T cells from blood. This receptor was taken from a young man in good health. CDR3 loop: CSVGQSVGGFTGELFF. The DNA of the CDR3 is TGCAGCGTTGGCCAAAGCGTCGGCGGATTCACCGGGGAGCTGTTTTTT.